This TCR beta chain emerged from a study of T cell repertoires in cytomegalovirus infection. About the study: Recently identified HLA-C-restricted CMV epitopes were used, and well-studied HLA-B-restricted CMV epitopes were used as well. Based on public TCR beta signatures, there were indications of CMV infection and of a matching HLA type.

This clonotype was counted between two and nine times. The target antigen is unknown. Each CDR3 protein gets one entry after TCRdb re-called the reads with MiXCR. The profile shows approximately 1,000,000 distinct CDR3 sequences, under 40% of them singletons. Findings and limits, study-wide: The ex vivo response was dominated by HLA-C-restricted CMV-specific TCR beta clonotypes. Cumulative frequency of public TCR beta families picked out carriers of CMV plus the relevant HLA.

This CDR3 has 14 residues. V lost 5 bases and J lost 1, with 11 bases in between. CDR1 and CDR2 from the germline V gene are SGHVS and FQNEAQ. The rearrangement links TRBV7-8 to TRBJ1-1; TRBD1 might be the D (6 bases). The clonotype originates from a human donor in good health (CMV status not recorded). Some clones in this sample may be carry-over from other donors' samples. The material sequenced was cultured CD8+ T cells from PBMCs, taken from culture after CMV antigen stimulation. CDR3 region: CASSAGHRNTEAFF. CDR3 coding DNA: TGTGCCAGCAGCGCGGGACATCGGAACACTGAAGCTTTCTTT.